The sample holds many counts of the clone carrying this T cell receptor beta chain. The target antigen is unknown. The entry originates in a study of T-cell reconstitution after alpha-beta-depleted transplantation in children. Study outcomes and limitations: Alpha-beta T cells about two months after transplant reportedly derived from several hundred expanded graft clones. Surviving recipient T cells and thymic progenitors produced the high day-60 TCRbeta diversity seen in some patients. T-cell counts and diversity at one year following transplant were attributed mainly to newly produced T cells.

Trimming stripped 5 bases from V and 7 bases from J, with 18 bases between. Germline CDR1 SGHTA, CDR2 FQGNSA. The CDR3 is 15 amino acids. Unique molecular identifiers were incorporated into the prepared TCRbeta library. MiXCR, applied by TCRdb to the PCR reads, yields one record per CDR3 protein. The sample has nearly 250,000 distinct CDR3 sequences; approximately 8.9% are singletons. The sequence was collected from a male patient under 18 who had a stem cell transplant for acute lymphoblastic leukemia, so the T cells may come from the graft donor. Sequenced material: PBMCs, mostly from graft donor cells, taken 180 days after TCRalphabeta/CD19-depleted stem cell transplant. The chain uses TRBV7-2 and TRBJ1-5; D call uncertain. The CDR3 sequence is CASSRRMGVGQPQHF. CDR3 in DNA: TGTGCCAGCAGCCGTAGAATGGGAGTAGGACAGCCCCAGCATTTT.